This TCR beta chain was identified in a study of T cell repertoires in cytomegalovirus infection. Background on the study: TCR beta signatures that were public indicated CMV infection and matching HLA type.

The length of the CDR3 is 14 residues. Germline assignment: CDR1 SGHTA and CDR2 FQGNSA. Trimming pared 2 bases from V and 10 bases from J, leaving 15 bases between. About this clonotype itself: Antigen specificity is unknown. It may be a read error: a sequence one base away is much more abundant.

TCRdb passed the reads through MiXCR, listing each CDR3 protein once. This table holds about half a million distinct CDR3 sequences, about two fifths found once. This clonotype was obtained from a human donor in good health (CMV status not recorded). Some clones in this sample may be carry-over from other donors' samples. V and J are TRBV7-2 and TRBJ1-5; D remains ambiguous. The sample was cultured PBMCs, taken from culture after CMV antigen stimulation. The chain's CDR3 is CASSLFGKGHPQHF. In nucleotides, the CDR3 is TGTGCCAGCAGCTTATTCGGGAAGGGTCACCCCCAGCATTTT.